One and the same sample provided the 24 T cell receptor beta chains below, sequenced in a study of blood T cell repertoires in COVID-19. Sequencing used immunoSEQ multiplex PCR; TCRdb keeps in-frame clones, though not all of them. The table includes about 14,000 clones, around 84% detected once. Sequencing was carried out using peripheral blood. The receptor set was obtained from a woman aged 45-60 years with active or convalescent COVID-19.

The gene calls are TRBV3-1 (or the pseudogene TRBV3-2) and TRBJ2-6; D is ambiguous. Trimming cost V 0 bases and J 15 bases, with 15 bases left between them. This CDR3 has 14 residues. The germline V gene has CDR1 LGHDT and CDR2 YNNKEL (reference sequence). CDR3 nucleotide sequence: TGTGCCAGCAGCCAAGAGAGTAAGGTGCGGTACCTGACTTTC. It specifies CASSQESKVRYLTF.

This clone was detected a few times. J is TRBJ1-2 and V is TRBV10-3, with D unresolved. The CDR3 consists of 12 residues. In germline, CDR1 is ENHRY, CDR2 SYGVKD. V was trimmed by 11 bases and J by 6 bases, leaving 16 bases between them. Here the CDR3 DNA reads TGTGCCGCCCAGCAAGGTAGCGATGGCTACACCTTC. Translating it yields CAAQQGSDGYTF.

Remarks on this clone: Within the sample, other DNA sequences also encode this same CDR3. This chain connects TRBV19 to TRBJ2-2; possible D gene TRBD1, 5 bases. Germline CDR1 and CDR2: LNHDA and SQIVND (reference sequence). The V end was cut by 2 bases, the J end by 4 bases, with 11 bases between. The CDR3 totals 15 residues. CDR3 nucleotides: TGTGCCAGTAGTATAAGGGGCGCAGGCACCGGGGAGCTGTTTTTT. It encodes CASSIRGAGTGELFF.

The CDR3 sequence is CASSRGLAGAPTDTQYF. The CDR3 DNA is TGTGCCAGCAGCAGAGGACTAGCGGGCGCCCCGACAGATACGCAGTATTTT. This chain links TRBV11-3 with TRBJ2-3, with TRBD2 matching 11 bases. The CDR3 loop spans 17 amino acids. Looked up from germline, CDR1 is SGHNT and CDR2 is YENEEA. V dropped 5 bases and J dropped 3; count of bases not matched to a gene: 10.

The chain couples TRBV29-1 to TRBJ1-1; the match to TRBD1 covers 10 bases. V lost 4 bases to trimming and J lost 10 bases; unmatched junction nucleotides: 3. Germline V gives CDR1 SQVTM, CDR2 ANQGSEA. The CDR3 is 11 residues long. The CDR3 loop is CSVARQGAAFF. The CDR3 region has the DNA TGCAGCGTTGCAAGACAGGGGGCAGCTTTCTTT.

CDR3 bases: TGTGCCAGCAGCACTACGACAGGGCCCCTCGGGAATGAGCAGTTCTTC. Protein product: CASSTTTGPLGNEQFF. This sequence joins TRBV11-2 and TRBJ2-1; 7 nucleotides line up with TRBD1. V lost 5 bases to trimming and J lost 7 bases; unmatched junction nucleotides: 14. The CDR3 is made up of 16 amino acids. CDR1 SGHAT and CDR2 FQNNGV come from the germline V gene.

The rearrangement uses TRBV5-6 and TRBJ1-3; D remains unclear. Trimming took off 0 bases at V and 5 bases at J, with 18 bases between the two ends. The V gene's germline CDR1 is SGHDT and CDR2 YYEEEE. This CDR3 contains 17 residues. The CDR3 nucleotides are TGTGCCAGCAGCTTGGGGCTCGAGCTGGGCGTCAGAAACACCATATATTTT. This gives the protein CASSLGLELGVRNTIYF.

The J gene is TRBJ2-2, the V gene TRBV9, with 9 bases aligning to TRBD2. Germline CDR1 and CDR2: SGDLS and YYNGEE. CDR3 size: 17 residues. With 0 bases clipped from V and 2 bases from J, the junction kept 5 bases outside the gene matches. The CDR3 coding sequence is TGTGCCAGCAGCGTAGTGAGCGGGGGGCCTAACACCGGGGAGCTGTTTTTT. This gives the protein CASSVVSGGPNTGELFF.

V and J are TRBV5-1 and TRBJ2-1; 15 bases match TRBD2. Germline values: CDR1 SGHRS, CDR2 YFSETQ. The trim removed 3 bases at V and 8 bases at J, leaving 3 bases unmatched. The CDR3 is 15 amino acids. CDR3 coding DNA: TGCGCCAGCAGCTGGACTAGCGGGGGGGCCTATGAGCAGTTCTTC. Its translation: CASSWTSGGAYEQFF.

This rearrangement joins TRBV7-6 to TRBJ2-1; TRBD2 aligns across 10 bases. Germline values: CDR1 SGHVS, CDR2 FNYEAQ. The V gene end was trimmed by 2 bases and the J gene end by 2 bases; junction bases not matched to a gene: 3. The CDR3 consists of 16 residues. The CDR3 region is CASSLLAGGTYNEQFF. In DNA form, the CDR3 reads TGTGCCAGCAGCTTATTAGCGGGGGGCACCTACAATGAGCAGTTCTTC.

The genes are TRBV7-6 and TRBJ1-6; TRBD1 aligns across 9 bases. The J segment lost 7 bases and the V segment lost 6 bases, leaving 10 bases of the junction unmatched. Germline V gives CDR1 SGHVS, CDR2 FNYEAQ. This CDR3 comprises 16 residues. CDR3 protein: CASSQDRGVFNSPLHF. In nucleotides, the CDR3 is TGTGCCAGCAGTCAGGACAGGGGTGTTTTCAATTCACCCCTCCACTTT.

V usage is TRBV29-1 and J usage is TRBJ1-3; tentative D call: TRBD1 (6 bases). The germline V and J ends were trimmed by 6 bases and 4 bases, with 16 bases remaining between them. The CDR3 totals 14 residues. Germline lookup yields CDR1 SQVTM and CDR2 ANQGSEA. The chain's CDR3 is CSVGTGNVGNTIYF. DNA of the CDR3: TGCAGCGTCGGAACAGGGAACGTCGGAAACACCATATATTTT.

The chain combines TRBV21-1 with TRBJ2-5; whether TRBD1, the table's D call, matches the DNA was not checked. TRBV21-1 is flagged as a pseudogene. The CDR3 has 17 amino acids. CDR3 DNA sequence: TGTGCCAGCAGCACGAAACACCGGAGGGGACAGGGAGAGACCCAGTACTTC. It specifies CASSTKHRRGQGETQYF.

This clone was found a few times. This rearrangement joins TRBV28 to TRBJ1-1; 12 bases are a match to TRBD1. CDR3 size: 17 residues. Germline V gene lookup returns CDR1 MDHEN and CDR2 SYDVKM. Trimming at V came to 6 bases and at J to 0 bases, leaving 8 bases not matched to a gene. Here the CDR3 DNA reads TGTGCCAGCAGCATTCCGGGACAGGGGGCTGTGAACACTGAAGCTTTCTTT. Translating gives CASSIPGQGAVNTEAFF.

V is TRBV7-3 and J is TRBJ2-7; the D gene is possibly TRBD2 (5 bases). Trimming shortened V by 8 bases and J by 7 bases, and 15 bases separated the two germline ends. Germline V gives CDR1 SGHTA, CDR2 FQGTGA. CDR3 length equals 12 residues. The CDR3 loop is CASSQGSGEQYF. The CDR3 bases are TGTGCCAGCTCACAAGGTTCGGGGGAGCAGTACTTC.

The chain has TRBV2 and TRBJ2-6, with TRBD2 as a possible D gene (6 bases). The CDR3 is 16 amino acids. Trimming removed 4 bases from V and 1 base from J, with 11 bases in between. Germline V gene data show CDR1 as SNHLY and CDR2 as FYNNEI. The CDR3 is CASSAGGGSGANVLTF. The CDR3 nucleotides read TGTGCCAGCAGTGCGGGTGGAGGGTCTGGGGCCAACGTCCTGACTTTC. Full variable domain (rest looked up from reference TRBV2 and TRBJ2-6): EPEVTQTPSHQVTQMGQEVILRCVPISNHLYFYWYRQILGQKVEFLVSFYNNEISEKSEIFDDQFSVERPDGSNFTLKIRSTKLEDSAMYFCASSAGGGSGANVLTFGAGSRLTVL.

The chain is built from TRBV30 and TRBJ2-5; 7 bases align to TRBD1. Trimming removed 3 bases from V and 1 base from J; junction bases left unmatched: 2. The CDR3 totals 13 residues. The germline V gene has CDR1 GTSNPN and CDR2 SVGIG (reference sequence). Written as DNA, the CDR3 is TGTGCCTGGAGCAGGGACAGCCAAGAGACCCAGTACTTC. Its protein product is CAWSRDSQETQYF.

This clone has just a few counts. The genes are TRBV27 and TRBJ2-1; the match to TRBD2 covers 7 bases. Germline V lookup: CDR1 MNHEY, CDR2 SMNVEV (reference sequence). This CDR3 has 15 amino acids. The ends lost 5 bases at V and 8 bases at J; junction bases unmatched: 12. CDR3 residues: CASSPAGIRGDEQFF. DNA for the CDR3: TGTGCCAGCAGTCCCGCCGGGATACGGGGGGATGAGCAGTTCTTC.

The J gene is TRBJ2-7, the V gene TRBV27, with 9 bases aligning to TRBD2. CDR3 length equals 14 residues. Germline-derived CDR1 and CDR2 are MNHEY and SMNVEV (reference sequence). After removal of 6 bases from V and 1 base from J, the junction contained 4 bases not matched to a gene. In nucleotides, the CDR3 is TGTGCCAGCAGACGACTAGCGGAATCCTACGAGCAGTACTTC. The encoded protein is CASRRLAESYEQYF.

The chain combines TRBV27 with TRBJ1-2; unclear D gene. Germline values: CDR1 MNHEY, CDR2 SMNVEV (reference sequence). The CDR3 loop spans 12 amino acids. The germline V and J ends were trimmed by 8 bases and 6 bases, with 13 bases remaining between them. CDR3 sequence (DNA): TGTGCCAGCGGGCCGTGGGGAGATGGCTACACCTTC. It encodes CASGPWGDGYTF.

The rearrangement uses TRBV2 and TRBJ2-1; a possible D gene is TRBD1 (5 bases). The germline V and J ends were trimmed by 7 bases and 5 bases, with 15 bases remaining between them. The CDR3 totals 14 residues. Germline lookup yields CDR1 SNHLY and CDR2 FYNNEI. CDR3 nucleotide sequence: TGTGCCAGCATCCCAGGGTGGATCAACAATGAGCAGTTCTTC. Translating it yields CASIPGWINNEQFF. Full variable domain (outside the CDR3, taken from reference TRBV2 and TRBJ2-1): EPEVTQTPSHQVTQMGQEVILRCVPISNHLYFYWYRQILGQKVEFLVSFYNNEISEKSEIFDDQFSVERPDGSNFTLKIRSTKLEDSAMYFCASIPGWINNEQFFGPGTRLTVL.

This clone showed up just once. The rearrangement joins TRBV28 to TRBJ2-1, with 8 bases aligning to TRBD1. The CDR3 length is 17 residues. Germline CDR1 and CDR2: MDHEN and SYDVKM. Losses at the gene ends were 5 bases for V and 0 bases for J; bases not matched to a gene: 9. CDR3 DNA: TGTGCCAGCAGTACGGACAGGGACTTTAGCTCCTACAATGAGCAGTTCTTC. Amino acids: CASSTDRDFSSYNEQFF.

Written as DNA, the CDR3 is TGTGCCAGCAGTGCACACCCCTCGGGGGGCGTGGGCGGGGAGCTGTTTTTT. This sequence encodes CASSAHPSGGVGGELFF. The J gene is TRBJ2-2, the V gene TRBV6-1; maybe TRBD2 (7 bases). Trimming shortened V by 4 bases and J by 7 bases, and 22 bases separated the two germline ends. Per the germline V gene, CDR1 is MNHNS and CDR2 is SASEGT. The CDR3 sequence is 17 residues long.

This chain joins TRBV2 and TRBJ1-1, with 7 bases lining up with TRBD1. The CDR3 contains 14 residues. CDR1 is SNHLY, CDR2 FYNNEI, per germline. Unmatched junction bases numbered 5, after V lost 7 bases and J lost 0 bases. The CDR3 DNA reads TGTGCCAGCATAGCACAGGGGTTGAACACTGAAGCTTTCTTT. This sequence encodes CASIAQGLNTEAFF.